This T cell receptor beta chain was identified during a study of circulating and synovial CD4+ cells in juvenile arthritis. Concerning this clone itself: Its matching antigen is unknown.

Only in-frame clones appear in the TCRdb table, and some are missing; sequencing was by immunoSEQ multiplex PCR. Among about 32,000 clones, 85% to 95% were seen once, and the ten largest hold roughly 3.1%. Whole-study results and caveats: Compared with bulk blood, circulating pathogenic-like lymphocytes shared substantially more CDR3 sequences with synovial T cells.

Donors were patients with active juvenile idiopathic arthritis. The receptor's source is a human donor with juvenile idiopathic arthritis. The sequenced sample was CD4+ T cells from blood.

The CDR3 DNA sequence: TGCGCCAGCAGCCAAGATAGGGGAGGTGGGAAAAGCTCCTACGAGCAGTACTTC. Translation gives CASSQDRGGGKSSYEQYF. The chain uses TRBV4-1 and TRBJ2-7; D possibly corresponds to TRBD2 (6 bases). V shed 0 bases and J shed 0 bases, with 18 bases lying between them. The length of the CDR3 is 18 residues. Germline-derived CDR1 and CDR2 are MGHRA and YSYEKL.